The 10 T cell receptor beta chains presented below share a single source sample, sequenced in a study of post-analysis software for immune sequencing data. The study, taken as a whole, reports: Compared with controls, patients had more of five TRBV segments, including TRBV5-6, TRBV5-1 and TRBV20-1.

These TCRs are of unknown antigen specificity. Each TCR beta cDNA library carried unique molecular identifiers. In TCRdb, the PCR reads were re-called with MiXCR into one record per CDR3 protein. The table shows roughly 800,000 distinct CDR3 sequences, with about 45% occurring only once. Material: blood. Receptor source: a girl between 5 and 17 years old with multiple sclerosis.

The genes are TRBV29-1 and TRBJ2-2; TRBD2 matches 8 bases. Germline CDR1 SQVTM, CDR2 ANQGSEA. The CDR3 has 12 amino acids. The V gene end was trimmed by 6 bases and the J gene end by 6 bases; junction bases not matched to a gene: 3. CDR3 amino acids: CSVREAAGELFF. DNA for the CDR3: TGCAGCGTGCGGGAGGCCGCCGGGGAGCTGTTTTTT.

The chain links TRBV6-5 to TRBJ1-1, with D tentatively TRBD1 (6 bases). Per germline, CDR1 MNHEY and CDR2 SVGAGI. V was pared by 8 bases and J by 5 bases, with 18 bases between. The CDR3 length is 14 residues. The DNA of the CDR3 is TGTGCCAGCCGGGCGGGGGCAGGAGTAACTGAAGCTTTCTTT. The encoded protein is CASRAGAGVTEAFF.

This clonotype has a single count. The gene calls are TRBV12-3 or TRBV12-4 and TRBJ1-2; D gene uncertain. V was pared by 7 bases and J by 1 base, with 19 bases between. The CDR3 has 16 amino acids. CDR3 loop: CASTNTYLGSNYGYTF. The DNA for the CDR3 is TGTGCCAGCACCAACACCTACCTGGGGAGTAACTATGGCTACACCTTC.

The chain uses TRBV28 and TRBJ2-7, with D maybe TRBD2 (7 bases). The ends were cut back, 8 bases at V and 10 bases at J, with 24 bases in the middle. Germline-derived CDR1 and CDR2 are MDHEN and SYDVKM. The CDR3 covers 14 residues. The CDR3 here is CASGAGGAQETQYF. Written as DNA, the CDR3 is TGTGCCAGCGGGGCTGGGGGGGCCCAAGAGACTCAGTACTTC.

The chain is built from TRBV9 and TRBJ2-7, with 9 bases identical to TRBD2. CDR1 SGDLS and CDR2 YYNGEE come from the germline V gene. V lost 3 bases, J lost 3 bases, and 7 bases stayed unmatched. CDR3 size: 15 residues. The CDR3 reads CASSGEAGGYYEQYF. The CDR3 nucleotides are TGTGCCAGCAGCGGCGAAGCGGGAGGATACTACGAGCAGTACTTC.

The CDR3 DNA sequence: TGTGCCAGCACCCACGGGACTGGACCTCTTTCCTACAATGAGCAGTTCTTC. The encoded protein is CASTHGTGPLSYNEQFF. The V gene is TRBV12-3 or TRBV12-4, the J gene TRBJ2-1, with TRBD2 as a possible D gene (6 bases). V was clipped by 7 bases and J by 1 base, with 20 bases between them. This CDR3 spans 17 amino acids.

This clonotype was seen a few times. The chain employs TRBV12-3 or TRBV12-4 and TRBJ2-7, with TRBD2 identical over 12 bases. The CDR3 consists of 15 residues. V lost 5 bases and J lost 5; bases outside the gene matches: 7. The CDR3 region has the DNA TGTGCCAGCAGTGATCGACTAGCGGGAGCGAACGAGCAGTACTTC. Translated, it gives CASSDRLAGANEQYF.

The gene calls are TRBV11-2 and TRBJ2-3; D unresolved. Germline V gene data show CDR1 as SGHAT and CDR2 as FQNNGV. The CDR3 is 17 residues long. Trimming took 5 bases from V and 1 from J, leaving 19 bases between them. The DNA of the CDR3 is TGTGCCAGCAGCCTAGTCGATGGGCGTCGGCGCACAGATACGCAGTATTTT. This translates into CASSLVDGRRRTDTQYF.

This clonotype was detected only a few times. The genes are TRBV28 and TRBJ2-7, with D tentatively TRBD1 (6 bases). The germline V gene encodes CDR1 MDHEN and CDR2 SYDVKM. This CDR3 spans 17 amino acids. The V end lost 4 bases, the J end lost 4 bases, and 23 bases lay between the germline ends. The CDR3 is CASSSFSGNQGGYEQYF. CDR3 DNA sequence: TGTGCCAGCAGTTCTTTCTCCGGGAATCAAGGGGGTTACGAGCAGTACTTC.

This sequence joins TRBV11-2 and TRBJ2-1; TRBD2 agrees at 7 bases. Germline CDR1 and CDR2: SGHAT and FQNNGV. This CDR3 comprises 17 residues. Losses at the gene ends were 0 bases for V and 2 bases for J; bases not matched to a gene: 7. CDR3 residues: CASSLDLGGSPYNEQFF. The CDR3 DNA sequence: TGTGCCAGCAGCTTAGATCTGGGCGGGAGTCCCTACAATGAGCAGTTCTTC.